The 23 T cell receptor beta chains reported below all come from one sample, sequenced in a study of cytomegalovirus exposure and HLA in healthy donors. Vbeta (60) and Jbeta (13) primers were used in the PCR. Generated by immunoSEQ multiplex PCR, the TCRdb table keeps only in-frame clones and is missing some. In the table there are 95,000 to 150,000 clones, approximately 80% of which are singletons. Sequencing used PBMCs. The receptors were gathered from a human donor in good health.

This clone was seen a few times. The chain couples TRBV5-1 to TRBJ2-3, with TRBD2 matching 12 bases. Germline trimming cut 0 bases from V and 5 bases from J; bases unmatched to any gene: 4. The CDR3 is made up of 16 amino acids. The germline V gene has CDR1 SGHRS and CDR2 YFSETQ. Here the CDR3 reads CASSLGLAGEGDTQYF. CDR3 DNA: TGCGCCAGCAGCTTGGGACTAGCGGGAGAAGGAGATACGCAGTATTTT.

The chain uses TRBV27 and TRBJ2-3; 9 nucleotides align to TRBD1. The junction had 10 bases not matched to a gene; V was cut back by 5 bases and J by 1 base. The CDR3 extends over 17 amino acids. The germline V gene has CDR1 MNHEY and CDR2 SMNVEV (reference sequence). CDR3 in amino acids: CASSPSPGTGRTDTQYF. CDR3 coding DNA: TGTGCCAGCAGTCCATCCCCCGGGACAGGGCGCACAGATACGCAGTATTTT.

On this clone itself: A read error may account for a junction end that differs from germline. Within the sample, other DNA sequences also encode this same CDR3. The chain is built from TRBV6-5 and TRBJ2-1; TRBD2 aligns across 7 bases. Looked up from germline, CDR1 is MNHEY and CDR2 is SVGAGI. There are 15 residues in the CDR3. The CDR3 coding sequence is TGTGCCAGCGGATATAGCGGGCCGACCTATAATGAGCAGTTCTTC. Its protein product is CASGYSGPTYNEQFF.

The gene calls are TRBV18 and TRBJ2-7; possibly TRBD2 for D (6 bases). In germline, CDR1 is KGHSH, CDR2 LQKENI. V dropped 6 bases and J dropped 3 bases, with 12 bases sitting between them. This CDR3 has 13 residues. This chain's CDR3 is CASSTGENYEQYF. CDR3 DNA sequence: TGTGCCAGCTCCACGGGAGAAAACTACGAGCAGTACTTC.

The table lists this clone with a few counts. This chain joins TRBV28 and TRBJ1-6; D is perhaps TRBD1 (6 bases). The CDR3 runs 15 residues. From germline, CDR1 is MDHEN and CDR2 SYDVKM. V lost 5 bases and J 6 bases, leaving 14 bases between the germline ends. The chain's CDR3 is CASSPLRGINSPLHF. CDR3 DNA sequence: TGTGCCAGCAGTCCCTTGAGGGGGATTAATTCACCCCTCCACTTT.

The chain recombines TRBV25-1 with TRBJ2-7; possibly TRBD2 for D (6 bases). Trimming removed 2 bases from V and 5 bases from J, with 19 bases in between. The CDR3 has 16 residues. Germline CDR1 and CDR2: MGHDK and SYGVNS. CDR3 DNA sequence: TGTGCCAGCAGTGAAGGGCTAGGAGGGGACGAGGACGAGCAGTACTTC. Amino acid sequence: CASSEGLGGDEDEQYF.

The chain employs TRBV5-6 and TRBJ2-7, with 13 bases matching TRBD2. Trimming cost V 3 bases and J 3 bases; bases outside gene matches: 3. This CDR3 region has 15 residues. The germline gives CDR1 SGHDT, CDR2 YYEEEE. The DNA of the CDR3 is TGTGCCAGCAGCTCACTAGCGGGGGGGGGCTACGAGCAGTACTTC. Translation: CASSSLAGGGYEQYF.

The chain carries TRBV7-8 and TRBJ1-2, with a possible D match to TRBD1 (5 bases). The V end lost 1 base, the J end lost 8 bases, and 14 bases lay between the germline ends. CDR3 size: 14 residues. CDR1 is SGHVS, CDR2 FQNEAQ, per germline. CDR3 region: CASSLGGAGEGYTF. DNA for the CDR3: TGTGCCAGCAGCTTAGGAGGTGCGGGGGAGGGCTACACCTTC.

The count of this clone is one. The gene calls are TRBV7-9 and TRBJ1-2; 8 bases align to TRBD1. From germline, CDR1 is SEHNR and CDR2 FQNEAQ (reference sequence). There are 16 residues in the CDR3. The junction had 13 bases not matched to a gene; V was cut back by 5 bases and J by 5 bases. CDR3 bases: TGTGCCAGCAGCCTCTTCGAGACAGGGGACGGGTATGGCTACACCTTC. Translating gives CASSLFETGDGYGYTF.

The gene calls are TRBV5-1 and TRBJ2-3; D is ambiguous. V lost 0 bases to trimming and J lost 6 bases, with 17 bases between them. Germline V gene sequence: CDR1 SGHRS, CDR2 YFSETQ. CDR3 length: 16 amino acids. The CDR3 here is CASSLAPAIMMDTQYF. The CDR3 DNA is TGCGCCAGCAGCTTGGCCCCAGCGATTATGATGGATACGCAGTATTTT.

The V call is TRBV15, the J call TRBJ1-1, with D tentatively TRBD1 (5 bases). Trimming took off 1 base at V and 8 bases at J, with 14 bases between the two ends. Germline V CDR1 and CDR2: LNHNV, YYDKDF (reference sequence). The length of the CDR3 is 14 residues. CDR3 coding DNA: TGTGCCACCAGCAGAGTGACGGTGGGGCCGGAAGCTTTCTTT. Its translation is CATSRVTVGPEAFF.

The chain uses TRBV2 and TRBJ2-5; 8 bases align to TRBD2. After removal of 7 bases from V and 2 bases from J, the junction contained 12 bases not matched to a gene. This CDR3 comprises 16 residues. Germline CDR1 SNHLY, CDR2 FYNNEI. CDR3 DNA: TGTGCCAGCACCCCTTTGGGTAGCGGGATACAAGAGACCCAGTACTTC. Its protein is CASTPLGSGIQETQYF.

The chain recombines TRBV9 with TRBJ2-3; TRBD1 agrees at 9 bases. Germline-derived CDR1 and CDR2 are SGDLS and YYNGEE. This CDR3 spans 15 amino acids. V gave up 4 bases and J gave up 2 bases; unmatched junction bases: 5. The CDR3 region has the DNA TGTGCCAGCAGCTCCGGGACAGGGAACACAGATACGCAGTATTTT. It codes for CASSSGTGNTDTQYF.

This chain joins TRBV7-8 and TRBJ2-7; perhaps TRBD2 as D (6 bases). This CDR3 is 14 amino acids long. Germline V gene data show CDR1 as SGHVS and CDR2 as FQNEAQ. Trimming pared 0 bases from V and 6 bases from J, leaving 12 bases between. As DNA, the CDR3 is TGTGCCAGCAGCTTAGCGCTGGAGGGCTGCGAGCAGTACTTC. Translated, it gives CASSLALEGCEQYF.

V is TRBV6-4 and J is TRBJ2-3; D remains ambiguous. Looked up from germline, CDR1 is MRHNA and CDR2 is SNTAGT. Trimming removed 5 bases at V and 0 bases at J, with 6 bases between. CDR3 length: 13 amino acids. This chain's CDR3 is CASSKTSTDTQYF. DNA of the CDR3: TGTGCCAGCAGTAAAACTAGCACAGATACGCAGTATTTT.

This clone was seen only a few times. V gene TRBV5-1 combines with J gene TRBJ2-7, with 9 positions matching TRBD2. J was trimmed by 2 bases and V by 2 bases; bases with no gene match: 5. The germline V gene encodes CDR1 SGHRS and CDR2 YFSETQ. The CDR3 contains 15 residues. CDR3 sequence: CASSFLREGTYEQYF. The CDR3 bases are TGCGCCAGCAGCTTTCTGCGGGAGGGAACCTACGAGCAGTACTTC.

This chain joins TRBV2 and TRBJ2-1; possibly TRBD2 for D (6 bases). Germline CDR1 SNHLY, CDR2 FYNNEI. The CDR3 extends over 14 amino acids. V was pared by 2 bases and J by 2 bases, with 7 bases between. Written as DNA, the CDR3 is TGTGCCAGCAGTGAACAGCGGGCCTACAATGAGCAGTTCTTC. It codes for CASSEQRAYNEQFF.

The chain is built from TRBV20-1 and TRBJ2-7; D not certain. Germline V gene sequence: CDR1 DFQATT, CDR2 SNEGSKA (reference sequence). Trimming left V 1 base short and J 4 bases short, with 5 bases between. This CDR3 has 11 amino acids. The CDR3 is CSARALYEQYF. The CDR3 DNA is TGCAGTGCTAGAGCGCTATACGAGCAGTACTTC.

The J gene is TRBJ2-1, the V gene TRBV5-1, with TRBD1 identical over 9 bases. CDR3 size: 20 residues. Germline CDR1 reads SGHRS; CDR2 reads YFSETQ. V trimming: 2 bases; J trimming: 1 base; junction bases outside the gene matches: 16. The DNA for the CDR3 is TGCGCCAGCAGCTTACCCTATCCCCGGACAGGGGATTTATCCTACAATGAGCAGTTCTTC. Protein: CASSLPYPRTGDLSYNEQFF.

The chain carries TRBV10-3 and TRBJ1-1; tentatively, D is TRBD1 (6 bases). V gave up 4 bases and J gave up 5 bases, with 20 bases separating them. The CDR3 is 16 amino acids. Looked up from germline, CDR1 is ENHRY and CDR2 is SYGVKD. For the CDR3, the DNA is TGTGCCATCAGTGGAGGCCAGGGGTGGGCTAGGACTGAAGCTTTCTTT. Translated: CAISGGQGWARTEAFF.

The chain recombines TRBV2 with TRBJ1-4, with 10 nucleotides matching TRBD1. V dropped 8 bases and J dropped 8; count of bases not matched to a gene: 11. The CDR3 length is 15 residues. In germline, CDR1 is SNHLY, CDR2 FYNNEI. CDR3 protein: CASQGQGYGGEKLFF. CDR3 bases: TGTGCCAGCCAGGGACAGGGGTACGGCGGGGAAAAACTGTTTTTT.

This chain uses TRBV5-1 with TRBJ2-2, with TRBD2 identical over 7 bases. CDR3 length equals 15 residues. V shed 7 bases, J shed 1 base, and the junction held 7 bases outside the gene matches. CDR1 is SGHRS, CDR2 YFSETQ, per germline. The CDR3 nucleotides are TGCGCCAGCCGGATGTCGGGAGGGAACACCGGGGAGCTGTTTTTT. This translates into CASRMSGGNTGELFF. The full variable domain, with the rest looked up from reference TRBV5-1 and TRBJ2-2, is KAGVTQTPRYLIKTRGQQVTLSCSPISGHRSVSWYQQTPGQGLQFLFEYFSETQRNKGNFPGRFSGRQFSNSRSEMNVSTLELGDSALYLCASRMSGGNTGELFFGEGSRLTVL.

This CDR3 is CASSYGTGAGEQYF. The CDR3, as DNA: TGTGCCAGCAGTTATGGAACGGGAGCGGGCGAGCAGTACTTC. This sequence joins TRBV6-1 and TRBJ2-7, with a weak D call TRBD2 (6 bases). Trimming shortened V by 5 bases and J by 6 bases, and 17 bases separated the two germline ends. The CDR3 is made up of 14 amino acids. Germline V lookup: CDR1 MNHNS, CDR2 SASEGT.